A single sample is the source of the 12 T cell receptor beta chains below, sequenced in a study of PD-1 blockade in classical Hodgkin lymphoma. Libraries were prepared by immunoSEQ multiplex PCR; TCRdb keeps only in-frame clonotypes and omits some of them. There are about 40,000 clones in the sample; about 79% occur only once, and over 9.5% lies in the top ten. Every one of the patients relapsed after autologous stem cell transplantation (brentuximab vedotin exposure was variable). The sample here was peripheral blood mononuclear cells (PBMCs), taken at baseline. The receptors were gathered from a human donor with classical Hodgkin lymphoma.

CDR3: CASSLRTEYYEQYF. In nucleotides, the CDR3 is TGTGCCAGCAGCCTCAGAACGGAATACTACGAGCAGTACTTC. The chain recombines TRBV7-9 with TRBJ2-7; D not certain. CDR1 and CDR2 from the germline V gene are SEHNR and FQNEAQ (reference sequence). The CDR3 spans 14 residues. The V end lost 5 bases, the J end lost 3 bases, and 14 bases lay between the germline ends.

This chain joins TRBV7-9 and TRBJ2-7, with D hard to call. The CDR3 has 12 amino acids. The V end lost 4 bases, the J end lost 6 bases, and 10 bases lay between the germline ends. The germline CDR1 and CDR2 sequences are SEHNR and FQNEAQ (reference sequence). The CDR3 DNA is TGTGCCAGCAGCTCGGGTCTCGGCGAGCAGTACTTC. Translation gives CASSSGLGEQYF.

There are a few counts of this clone. The chain carries TRBV2 and TRBJ1-1; D remains ambiguous. This CDR3 spans 10 amino acids. The germline V gene has CDR1 SNHLY and CDR2 FYNNEI. Trimming left V 4 bases short and J 7 bases short, with 4 bases between. CDR3 in amino acids: CASSVGEAFF. CDR3 DNA: TGTGCCAGCAGTGTGGGTGAAGCTTTCTTT. The variable domain in full, completed from reference TRBV2 and TRBJ1-1, reads EPEVTQTPSHQVTQMGQEVILRCVPISNHLYFYWYRQILGQKVEFLVSFYNNEISEKSEIFDDQFSVERPDGSNFTLKIRSTKLEDSAMYFCASSVGEAFFGQGTRLTVV.

V and J are TRBV9 and TRBJ2-1, with 8 bases fitting TRBD1. This CDR3 is built from 11 residues. With 5 bases clipped from V and 10 bases from J, the junction kept 2 bases outside the gene matches. Germline CDR1 SGDLS, CDR2 YYNGEE. The CDR3 DNA follows: TGTGCCAGCAGTCGACAGGGGGAGCAGTTCTTC. Encoded protein: CASSRQGEQFF.

The DNA of the CDR3 is TGTGCCAGCAGTTTGGGGGACAGGGGGCACCAGCCCCAGCATTTT. This gives the protein CASSLGDRGHQPQHF. The rearrangement links TRBV28 to TRBJ1-5; 12 bases fit TRBD1. This CDR3 region has 15 residues. CDR1 is MDHEN, CDR2 SYDVKM, per germline. V shed 3 bases and J 7 bases; nucleotides not matched to a gene: 4.

The chain links TRBV6-5 to TRBJ2-7, with D possibly being TRBD1 (6 bases). Trimming stripped 7 bases from V and 5 bases from J, with 21 bases between. CDR3 size: 15 residues. Germline lookup yields CDR1 MNHEY and CDR2 SVGAGI. CDR3 in DNA: TGTGCCAGCACCCCCTTGGGGGCGCGTGACCACGAGCAGTACTTC. It encodes CASTPLGARDHEQYF.

V and J are TRBV6-5 and TRBJ2-5; 8 nucleotides agree with TRBD2. V shed 6 bases and J 5 bases; nucleotides not matched to a gene: 2. Germline assignment: CDR1 MNHEY and CDR2 SVGAGI. CDR3 length equals 12 residues. The CDR3 bases are TGTGCCAGCAGCGGGAGGGAGGAGACCCAGTACTTC. It encodes CASSGREETQYF.

This clone was seen a few times. The chain links TRBV11-2 to TRBJ2-1; TRBD2 matches 10 bases. CDR3 length equals 16 residues. In germline, CDR1 is SGHAT, CDR2 FQNNGV. V shed 2 bases, J shed 3 bases, and the junction held 4 bases outside the gene matches. In DNA form, the CDR3 reads TGTGCCAGCAGCTTAATCGCTAGCGGGGGCTACAATGAGCAGTTCTTC. Translation gives CASSLIASGGYNEQFF. Complete variable domain (other parts from reference TRBV11-2 and TRBJ2-1): EAGVAQSPRYKIIEKRQSVAFWCNPISGHATLYWYQQILGQGPKLLIQFQNNGVVDDSQLPKDRFSAERLKGVDSTLKIQPAKLEDSAVYLCASSLIASGGYNEQFFGPGTRLTVL.

The rearrangement uses TRBV7-9 and TRBJ2-1; D call uncertain. CDR3 size: 15 residues. Deletions cut 2 bases from V and 2 bases from J, with 10 bases between. Germline CDR1 is SEHNR and CDR2 is FQNEAQ (reference sequence). CDR3 bases: TGTGCCAGCAGCTTATTAATCCCAGCCTACAATGAGCAGTTCTTC. Translated, it gives CASSLLIPAYNEQFF.

This chain links TRBV28 with TRBJ2-3; D possibly matches TRBD1 or TRBD2 (5 bases each). The CDR3 has 16 residues. With 1 base removed from V and 6 bases from J, the gap between germline ends came to 17 bases. Germline V gene data show CDR1 as MDHEN and CDR2 as SYDVKM. CDR3 amino acids: CASSLLGRLILDTQYF. The CDR3 region has the DNA TGTGCCAGCAGTTTATTGGGACGGTTAATTTTGGATACGCAGTATTTT.

This clone was seen just once. The chain carries TRBV5-4 and TRBJ2-5; D unresolved. Germline CDR1 and CDR2: SGHNT and YYREEE (reference sequence). Trimming took 4 bases from V and 1 from J, leaving 14 bases between them. The CDR3 loop spans 15 amino acids. The CDR3 protein is CASSPRLALQETQYF. DNA of the CDR3: TGTGCCAGCAGCCCCCGCTTGGCTCTCCAAGAGACCCAGTACTTC.

Only a few counts were recorded for this clone. V is TRBV5-4 and J is TRBJ1-1; D ambiguous. CDR3 length equals 13 residues. The V gene's germline CDR1 is SGHNT and CDR2 YYREEE (reference sequence). Trimming took off 2 bases at V and 0 bases at J, with 5 bases between the two ends. The CDR3 reads CASSFEMNTEAFF. In DNA, the CDR3 is TGTGCCAGCAGCTTCGAAATGAACACTGAAGCTTTCTTT.